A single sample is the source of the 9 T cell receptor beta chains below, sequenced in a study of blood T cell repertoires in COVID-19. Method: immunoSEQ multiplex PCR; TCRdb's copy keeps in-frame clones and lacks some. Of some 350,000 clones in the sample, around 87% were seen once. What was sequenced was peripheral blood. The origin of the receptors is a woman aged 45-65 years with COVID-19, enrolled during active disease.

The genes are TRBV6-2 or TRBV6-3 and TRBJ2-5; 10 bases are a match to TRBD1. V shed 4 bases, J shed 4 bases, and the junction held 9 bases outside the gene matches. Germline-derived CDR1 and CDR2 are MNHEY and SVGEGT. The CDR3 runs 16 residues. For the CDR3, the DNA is TGTGCCAGCAGTTCTCCGGGACAGGGGTTTCGAGAGACCCAGTACTTC. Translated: CASSSPGQGFRETQYF.

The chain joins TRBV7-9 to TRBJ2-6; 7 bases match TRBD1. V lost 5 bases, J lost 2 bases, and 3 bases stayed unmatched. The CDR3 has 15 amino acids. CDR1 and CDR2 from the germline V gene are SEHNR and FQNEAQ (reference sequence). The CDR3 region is CASSPDRAGANVLTF. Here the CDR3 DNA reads TGTGCCAGCAGCCCCGACAGGGCTGGGGCCAACGTCCTGACTTTC.

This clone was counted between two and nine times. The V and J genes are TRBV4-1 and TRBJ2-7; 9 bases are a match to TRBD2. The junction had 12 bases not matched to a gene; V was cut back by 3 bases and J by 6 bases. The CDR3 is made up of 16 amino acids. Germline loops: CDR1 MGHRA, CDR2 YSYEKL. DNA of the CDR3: TGCGCCAGCAGCCACACGTGGGGTAGCGGGGGACTCGAGCAGTACTTC. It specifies CASSHTWGSGGLEQYF.

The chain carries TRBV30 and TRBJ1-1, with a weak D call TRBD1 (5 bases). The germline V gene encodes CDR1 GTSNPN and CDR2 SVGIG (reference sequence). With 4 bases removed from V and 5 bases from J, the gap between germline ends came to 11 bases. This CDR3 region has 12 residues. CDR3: CAWNLGGTEAFF. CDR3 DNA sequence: TGTGCCTGGAACTTGGGGGGGACTGAAGCTTTCTTT.

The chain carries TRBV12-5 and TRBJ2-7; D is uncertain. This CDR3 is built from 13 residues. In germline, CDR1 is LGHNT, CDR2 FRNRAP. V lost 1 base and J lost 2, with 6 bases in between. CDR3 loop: CASGLGAPYEQYF. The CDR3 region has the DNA TGTGCTAGTGGTTTGGGGGCACCCTACGAGCAGTACTTC.

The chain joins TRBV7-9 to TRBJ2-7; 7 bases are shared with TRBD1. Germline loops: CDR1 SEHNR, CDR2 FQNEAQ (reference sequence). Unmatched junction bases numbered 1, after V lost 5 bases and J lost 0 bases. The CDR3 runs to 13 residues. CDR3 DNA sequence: TGTGCCAGCAGCGGGACAGTCTCCTACGAGCAGTACTTC. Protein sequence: CASSGTVSYEQYF.

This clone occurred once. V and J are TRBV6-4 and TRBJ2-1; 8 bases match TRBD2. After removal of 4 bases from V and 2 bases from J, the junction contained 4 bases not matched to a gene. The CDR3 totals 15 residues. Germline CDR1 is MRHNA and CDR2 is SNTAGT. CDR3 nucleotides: TGTGCCAGCAGTGCGGGGGGGGAAGCCTACAATGAGCAGTTCTTC. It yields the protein CASSAGGEAYNEQFF.

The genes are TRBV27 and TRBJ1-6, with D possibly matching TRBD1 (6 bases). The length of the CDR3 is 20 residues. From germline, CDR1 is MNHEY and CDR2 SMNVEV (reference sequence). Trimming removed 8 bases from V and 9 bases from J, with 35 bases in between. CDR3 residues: CASPVNRGAGPAPTSSPLHF. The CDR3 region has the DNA TGTGCCAGCCCAGTCAACCGGGGGGCAGGACCCGCTCCCACTAGTTCACCCCTCCACTTT.

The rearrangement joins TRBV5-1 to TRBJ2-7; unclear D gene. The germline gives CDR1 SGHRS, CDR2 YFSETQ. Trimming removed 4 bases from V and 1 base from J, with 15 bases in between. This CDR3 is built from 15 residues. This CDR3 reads CASSASAVESYEQYF. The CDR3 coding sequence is TGCGCCAGCAGCGCCTCGGCGGTGGAGTCCTACGAGCAGTACTTC.